A single sample is the source of the 27 T cell receptor beta chains below, sequenced in a study of T cell changes during pregnancy in multiple sclerosis. Libraries were prepared by immunoSEQ multiplex PCR; TCRdb keeps only in-frame clonotypes and omits some of them. The repertoire consists of approximately 50,000 clones, with roughly nine tenths occurring once and the leading ten covering about 9.4%. Sequencing was performed on CD8+ T cells from peripheral blood mononuclear cells, taken after pregnancy. The receptor source for this set is a female donor with multiple sclerosis, enrolled in a pregnancy study.

The rearrangement uses TRBV19 and TRBJ2-2; D remains unclear. The CDR3 is 12 residues long. V gave up 5 bases and J gave up 4 bases, with 5 bases separating them. Per germline, CDR1 LNHDA and CDR2 SQIVND (reference sequence). CDR3 sequence: CASSYITGELFF. CDR3 nucleotides: TGTGCCAGTAGTTATATCACCGGGGAGCTGTTTTTT.

The CDR3 loop is CASSTSPGQHSYGYTF. The CDR3 nucleotides read TGTGCCAGCAGCACCTCCCCGGGACAGCATTCCTATGGCTACACCTTC. This rearrangement joins TRBV7-9 to TRBJ1-2; TRBD1 aligns across 7 bases. V lost 5 bases, J lost 4 bases, and 13 bases stayed unmatched. Germline V gives CDR1 SEHNR, CDR2 FQNEAQ (reference sequence). CDR3 size: 16 residues.

This chain connects TRBV19 to TRBJ2-1; TRBD2 agrees at 7 bases. The CDR3 covers 12 residues. Germline V gene lookup returns CDR1 LNHDA and CDR2 SQIVND (reference sequence). Trimming took 9 bases from V and 4 from J; bases not matched to a gene: 3. CDR3 region: CASGTTYNEQFF. DNA of the CDR3: TGTGCCAGCGGGACTACTTACAATGAGCAGTTCTTC.

J is TRBJ2-5 and V is TRBV12-5; a possible D gene is TRBD2 (5 bases). Trimming shortened V by 7 bases and J by 2 bases, and 8 bases separated the two germline ends. The germline V gene encodes CDR1 LGHNT and CDR2 FRNRAP. The CDR3 spans 12 residues. DNA for the CDR3: TGTGCTAGTGCGAGGGATCAAGAGACCCAGTACTTC. Protein: CASARDQETQYF. The full variable domain, in which reference TRBV12-5 and TRBJ2-5 provide the parts outside the CDR3, is DARVTQTPRHKVTEMGQEVTMRCQPILGHNTVFWYRQTMMQGLELLAYFRNRAPLDDSGMPKDRFSAEMPDATLATLKIQPSEPRDSAVYFCASARDQETQYFGPGTRLLVL.

This clone was picked up one time. The chain uses TRBV30 and TRBJ2-2, with 13 bases fitting TRBD2. V was clipped by 0 bases and J by 6 bases; unmatched bases: 16. The CDR3 is made up of 20 amino acids. The germline V gene has CDR1 GTSNPN and CDR2 SVGIG (reference sequence). The CDR3 region is CAWSVNPWTSGGPVSGELFF. The CDR3 DNA reads as TGTGCCTGGAGTGTCAACCCTTGGACTAGCGGGGGCCCGGTATCCGGGGAGCTGTTTTTT.

This clone was counted once. The gene calls are TRBV9 and TRBJ2-2; 12 nucleotides agree with TRBD1. Trimming took 3 bases from V and 6 from J; bases not matched to a gene: 6. The CDR3 contains 16 residues. Germline V gene sequence: CDR1 SGDLS, CDR2 YYNGEE. The CDR3 region has the DNA TGTGCCAGCAGCGCACCGGGACAGGGGGCGTCCGGGGAGCTGTTTTTT. Protein sequence: CASSAPGQGASGELFF.

The chain recombines TRBV5-6 with TRBJ1-1, with a possible D match to TRBD1 (6 bases). Germline loops: CDR1 SGHDT, CDR2 YYEEEE. Deletions cut 3 bases from V and 0 bases from J, with 15 bases between. This CDR3 has 16 residues. CDR3 loop: CASSSEQQGMNTEAFF. The CDR3 coding sequence is TGTGCCAGCAGCTCCGAGCAACAGGGTATGAACACTGAAGCTTTCTTT. Full variable domain (outside the CDR3, taken from reference TRBV5-6 and TRBJ1-1): DAGVTQSPTHLIKTRGQQVTLRCSPKSGHDTVSWYQQALGQGPQFIFQYYEEEERQRGNFPDRFSGHQFPNYSSELNVNALLLGDSALYLCASSSEQQGMNTEAFFGQGTRLTVV.

This rearrangement joins TRBV4-1 to TRBJ2-7; 9 bases match TRBD2. The V segment lost 4 bases and the J segment 2 bases; nucleotides outside the gene matches: 0. The CDR3 runs 13 residues. Looked up from germline, CDR1 is MGHRA and CDR2 is YSYEKL. The CDR3 nucleotides read TGCGCCAGCAGCCCTAGCGGGGCCTACGAGCAGTACTTC. Translating it yields CASSPSGAYEQYF.

V is TRBV27 and J is TRBJ1-5; D is undetermined. V was trimmed by 5 bases and J by 1 base, leaving 9 bases between them. The CDR3 spans 14 residues. Per the germline V gene, CDR1 is MNHEY and CDR2 is SMNVEV (reference sequence). CDR3 amino acids: CASSPYLSNQPQHF. The CDR3 nucleotides are TGTGCCAGCAGTCCATACTTGAGCAATCAGCCCCAGCATTTT.

The V call is TRBV6-1, the J call TRBJ2-2; D unresolved. The V and J ends lost 4 bases and 3 bases respectively, with 9 bases between them. The V gene's germline CDR1 is MNHNS and CDR2 SASEGT. The CDR3 loop spans 14 amino acids. The CDR3 DNA is TGTGCCAGCAGTGGCTTTCGGTACACCGGGGAGCTGTTTTTT. It codes for CASSGFRYTGELFF.

The chain couples TRBV15 to TRBJ1-1; D is uncertain. Looked up from germline, CDR1 is LNHNV and CDR2 is YYDKDF (reference sequence). This CDR3 is 14 amino acids long. V was cut by 2 bases and J by 4 bases, with 11 bases left in between. This chain's CDR3 is CATSRTTDPTEAFF. CDR3 DNA sequence: TGTGCCACCAGCAGAACAACAGACCCCACTGAAGCTTTCTTT. The whole variable domain, remainder taken from reference TRBV15 and TRBJ1-1, is DAMVIQNPRYQVTQFGKPVTLSCSQTLNHNVMYWYQQKSSQAPKLLFHYYDKDFNNEADTPDNFQSRRPNTSFCFLDIRSPGLGDTAMYLCATSRTTDPTEAFFGQGTRLTVV.

This clone was seen only once. Other DNA sequences in this specimen translate into the identical CDR3. The chain recombines TRBV19 with TRBJ2-1; 9 bases agree with TRBD2. The CDR3 runs 16 residues. CDR1 is LNHDA and CDR2 is SQIVND in the germline V gene (reference sequence). The trim removed 4 bases at V and 4 bases at J, leaving 8 bases unmatched. The CDR3 loop reads CASSTSAGGSYNEQFF. The CDR3 DNA reads as TGTGCCAGTAGTACATCGGCGGGGGGGTCGTACAATGAGCAGTTCTTC. Together with reference TRBV19 and TRBJ2-1, the CDR3 gives the full variable domain: DGGITQSPKYLFRKEGQNVTLSCEQNLNHDAMYWYRQDPGQGLRLIYYSQIVNDFQKGDIAEGYSVSREKKESFPLTVTSAQKNPTAFYLCASSTSAGGSYNEQFFGPGTRLTVL.

The chain employs TRBV30 and TRBJ2-2; 14 bases are a match to TRBD2. The CDR3 contains 18 residues. Trimming took 0 bases from V and 0 from J; bases not matched to a gene: 3. Germline V gene lookup returns CDR1 GTSNPN and CDR2 SVGIG (reference sequence). In DNA form, the CDR3 reads TGTGCCTGGAGTGTCGGGACTAGCGGGGGCCCGAACACCGGGGAGCTGTTTTTT. Translation gives CAWSVGTSGGPNTGELFF.

V is TRBV5-8 and J is TRBJ2-7; 7 nucleotides match TRBD1. CDR3 length equals 16 residues. In germline, CDR1 is SGHTS, CDR2 YDEGEE. Unmatched junction bases numbered 10, after V lost 2 bases and J lost 2 bases. The CDR3 spells CASSFSLRTGAYEQYF. The DNA for the CDR3 is TGTGCCAGCAGCTTCTCTCTTCGAACAGGGGCCTACGAGCAGTACTTC.

The chain carries TRBV25-1 and TRBJ2-1; D perhaps matches TRBD2 (7 bases). In germline, CDR1 is MGHDK, CDR2 SYGVNS. The germline V and J ends were trimmed by 4 bases and 8 bases, with 12 bases remaining between them. This CDR3 is 13 amino acids long. The CDR3 here is CASSASGGHEQFF. As DNA, the CDR3 is TGTGCCAGCAGTGCCTCGGGGGGCCATGAGCAGTTCTTC.

The chain links TRBV19 to TRBJ1-5; 10 bases are a match to TRBD1. Germline CDR1 LNHDA, CDR2 SQIVND (reference sequence). Unmatched junction bases numbered 9, after V lost 4 bases and J lost 6 bases. The CDR3 loop spans 16 amino acids. The CDR3 sequence: CASSTWTGGQRQPQHF. CDR3 bases: TGTGCCAGTAGTACGTGGACAGGGGGGCAACGTCAGCCCCAGCATTTT.

V gene TRBV4-1 combines with J gene TRBJ2-1; 11 bases are a match to TRBD2. Trimming removed 2 bases from V and 10 bases from J; junction bases left unmatched: 7. This CDR3 has 15 amino acids. Germline V gene data show CDR1 as MGHRA and CDR2 as YSYEKL. The CDR3: CASSQISGGALEQFF. The CDR3 bases are TGCGCCAGCAGCCAAATTAGCGGGGGGGCCTTAGAGCAGTTCTTC.

The chain joins TRBV7-6 to TRBJ2-3; possibly TRBD1 for D (5 bases). Trimming stripped 1 base from V and 0 bases from J, with 11 bases between. Germline V lookup: CDR1 SGHVS, CDR2 FNYEAQ. The CDR3 spans 16 residues. The CDR3 loop is CASSLETALSTDTQYF. CDR3 nucleotide sequence: TGTGCCAGCAGCTTAGAGACAGCACTTAGCACAGATACGCAGTATTTT.

The V call is TRBV19, the J call TRBJ2-7; 7 bases are a match to TRBD1. The CDR3 is 15 residues long. V lost 4 bases to trimming and J lost 2 bases; unmatched junction nucleotides: 8. Per the germline V gene, CDR1 is LNHDA and CDR2 is SQIVND (reference sequence). This CDR3 reads CASSTIQGPPYEQYF. DNA of the CDR3: TGTGCCAGTAGTACGATACAGGGGCCACCCTACGAGCAGTACTTC.

This clone occurred a few times. This may stem from a read error, because a much larger clone lies one nucleotide away. The chain combines TRBV6-5 with TRBJ2-1; the match to TRBD2 covers 11 bases. This CDR3 is built from 15 residues. V lost 0 bases, J lost 6 bases, and 1 base stayed unmatched. CDR1 and CDR2 (germline): MNHEY, SVGAGI. The CDR3, as DNA: TGTGCCAGCAGTTACTCTAGCGGGGGGGCCAATGAGCAGTTCTTC. This translates into CASSYSSGGANEQFF.

This chain uses TRBV7-9 with TRBJ2-7; 7 bases are a match to TRBD2. The germline gives CDR1 SEHNR, CDR2 FQNEAQ (reference sequence). This CDR3 has 13 amino acids. The V and J ends lost 6 bases and 4 bases, in that order; junction bases with no gene match: 6. CDR3 sequence reads: CASSQMGGYEQYF. DNA for the CDR3: TGTGCCAGCAGTCAAATGGGGGGGTACGAGCAGTACTTC.

Worth noting for this clone: The junction does not match germline at one end; this may be a read error. CDR3 nucleotide sequence: TGTGCCAGCGGTTTCGGGACAGGGAACAATGAGCAGTTCTTC. Protein product: CASGFGTGNNEQFF. The V call is TRBV27, the J call TRBJ2-1, with 9 bases aligning to TRBD1. The CDR3 is made up of 14 amino acids. Germline V gives CDR1 MNHEY, CDR2 SMNVEV (reference sequence).

This chain joins TRBV9 and TRBJ2-2, with 10 bases lining up with TRBD1. The CDR3 loop spans 14 amino acids. V lost 3 bases, J lost 8 bases, and 4 bases stayed unmatched. The germline V gene encodes CDR1 SGDLS and CDR2 YYNGEE. CDR3 amino acids: CASSGQGAVGELFF. The CDR3 nucleotides are TGTGCCAGCAGCGGACAGGGGGCGGTTGGGGAGCTGTTTTTT.

The chain employs TRBV10-3 and TRBJ2-1; D gene uncertain. The V end lost 4 bases, the J end lost 8 bases, and 15 bases lay between the germline ends. Germline V gene lookup returns CDR1 ENHRY and CDR2 SYGVKD. CDR3 length equals 14 residues. The CDR3 sequence: CAISAVGVVDEQFF. DNA of the CDR3: TGTGCCATCAGTGCAGTGGGCGTCGTGGATGAGCAGTTCTTC.

The chain employs TRBV11-2 and TRBJ1-1, with D tentatively TRBD1 (5 bases). The germline V and J ends were trimmed by 0 bases and 9 bases, with 14 bases remaining between them. The germline CDR1 and CDR2 sequences are SGHAT and FQNNGV. The CDR3 runs to 14 residues. CDR3 nucleotide sequence: TGTGCCAGCAGCTTAGATCGACAGAGAAATCAAGCTTTCTTT. Translating it yields CASSLDRQRNQAFF.

The rearrangement links TRBV10-3 to TRBJ2-5, with D tentatively TRBD2 (6 bases). CDR3 length equals 11 residues. The germline V gene encodes CDR1 ENHRY and CDR2 SYGVKD. Trimming took off 6 bases at V and 4 bases at J, with 6 bases between the two ends. This CDR3 reads CAIRGGETQYF. Here the CDR3 DNA reads TGTGCCATCAGGGGAGGAGAGACCCAGTACTTC.

The genes are TRBV29-1 and TRBJ2-1; 9 bases match TRBD2. Germline trimming cut 7 bases from V and 6 bases from J; bases unmatched to any gene: 4. This CDR3 contains 12 residues. Germline V gene lookup returns CDR1 SQVTM and CDR2 ANQGSEA. The CDR3 DNA is TGCAGCGAAAGAGCGGGGGGCAATGAGCAGTTCTTC. It yields the protein CSERAGGNEQFF.